This TCR beta chain stems from a study of cytomegalovirus exposure and HLA in healthy donors. Overall study: There were 85 million or so unique TCRs (from HLA-typed donors) in an early data release.

V dropped 4 bases and J dropped 2; count of bases not matched to a gene: 6. CDR3 length: 14 amino acids. Germline CDR1 reads SQVTM; CDR2 reads ANQGSEA. The PCR had 60 Vbeta and 13 Jbeta primers. Using immunoSEQ multiplex PCR, the repertoire was profiled, and TCRdb retains in-frame clones only, with some absent. The table has about 86,000 clones, over 70% seen once. Study-wide findings and caveats: TCR beta V- and J-gene trimming was later associated with a missense DCLRE1C variant. 87-base-pair reads could not separate some V segments, including TRBV6-2 and TRBV6-3. Accurate prediction of most subjects' HLA-A and HLA-B alleles from TCR beta sequences was reported.

Turning to this clone: Its antigen remains unknown.

The TCR comes from a man aged 60 to 69 in good health and CMV-seronegative. The sequenced sample was PBMCs. The genes are TRBV29-1 and TRBJ2-7; TRBD1 matches 9 bases. The CDR3 loop reads CSVGGGQGPYEQYF. CDR3 in DNA: TGCAGCGTTGGAGGAGGACAGGGGCCCTACGAGCAGTACTTC.